The clone carrying this TCR beta chain has ten or more counts. These data originate in a study of T-cell memory formation after mild COVID-19. TCRdb ran MiXCR on the 5' RACE reads and lists one entry per CDR3 protein. Of around 370,000 distinct CDR3 sequences in the sample, roughly 20% were seen once. CDR3 size: 12 residues. Per germline, CDR1 SGHRS and CDR2 YFSETQ. Trimming cost V 2 bases and J 3 bases, with 6 bases left between them. The V gene is TRBV5-1, the J gene TRBJ2-7, with D unclear. Source material: PBMCs or a T cell subset sorted from them (not recorded which). The clonotype comes from an adult woman who had mild COVID-19 (a few samples of this study predate the infection). Cell type and time point are not known. The DNA of the CDR3 is TGCGCCAGCAGCTTTGGAGACTACGAGCAGTACTTC. Residues: CASSFGDYEQYF.